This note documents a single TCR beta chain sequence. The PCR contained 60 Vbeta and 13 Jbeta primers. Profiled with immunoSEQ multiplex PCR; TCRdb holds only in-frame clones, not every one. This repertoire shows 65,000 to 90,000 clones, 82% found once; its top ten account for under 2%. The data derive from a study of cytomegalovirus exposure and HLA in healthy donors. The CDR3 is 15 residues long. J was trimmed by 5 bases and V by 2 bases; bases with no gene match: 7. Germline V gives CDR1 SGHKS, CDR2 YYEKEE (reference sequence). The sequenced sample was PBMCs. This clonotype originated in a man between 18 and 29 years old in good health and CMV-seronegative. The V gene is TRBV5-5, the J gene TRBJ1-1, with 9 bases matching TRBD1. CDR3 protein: CASSLLQGALTEAFF. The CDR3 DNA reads TGTGCCAGCAGCTTATTACAGGGGGCGCTGACTGAAGCTTTCTTT.